This T cell receptor (beta chain) was identified during a study of blood T cell repertoires in COVID-19. The overall study: Acute-phase and convalescent COVID-19 samples originated in the United States, Italy and Spain. PBMCs, B-cell-depleted T cells, or T cells provided the cDNA or gDNA that made up the material.

Germline trimming cut 4 bases from V and 3 bases from J; bases unmatched to any gene: 11. Germline CDR1 and CDR2: SGHRS and YFSETQ. This CDR3 contains 18 residues. In the authors' workflow: For nucleated cells, counts were estimated from reference gene primer amplification. Libraries were prepared by immunoSEQ multiplex PCR; TCRdb keeps only in-frame clonotypes and omits some of them. The V and J calls and the clone size are those of that table, but D and trimming were determined from the DNA. The sample holds 140,000 or so clones; around 76% are singletons and the top ten take 4.2%. This TCR came from a man aged 55 to 69 with acute or convalescent COVID-19. Material: peripheral blood. V gene TRBV5-1 combines with J gene TRBJ2-6; TRBD1 agrees at 9 bases. CDR3 bases: TGCGCCAGCAGCACCGGACAGGGGCTCCTTGGTGGGGCCAACGTCCTGACTTTC. Translated, it gives CASSTGQGLLGGANVLTF.